Shown below are 21 T cell receptor beta chains from a single sample sequenced in a study of cytomegalovirus exposure and HLA in healthy donors. The PCR employed 60 Vbeta primers together with 13 Jbeta primers. TCRdb's copy holds only in-frame clones and misses some; the assay was immunoSEQ multiplex PCR. The sample shows roughly 180,000 clones, about four fifths of them seen only once. The sequencing input was PBMCs. Receptor source: a man younger than 45 in good health and CMV-seropositive.

This clone was detected once. Written as DNA, the CDR3 is TGTGCCAGCCGGGTGCAGGGGACTTCACCCCTCCACTTT. Protein product: CASRVQGTSPLHF. V gene TRBV6-5 combines with J gene TRBJ1-6, with a tentative D call TRBD1 (6 bases). There are 13 residues in the CDR3. V dropped 8 bases and J dropped 9 bases, with 14 bases sitting between them. Germline V gene sequence: CDR1 MNHEY, CDR2 SVGAGI.

The chain uses TRBV5-8 and TRBJ1-2; 10 bases align to TRBD1. This CDR3 spans 14 amino acids. V was pared by 4 bases and J by 8 bases, with 8 bases of the junction left unmatched. Germline V lookup: CDR1 SGHTS, CDR2 YDEGEE. This CDR3 is CASSRRGQGWGYTF. The CDR3 bases are TGTGCCAGCAGCCGGAGGGGACAGGGGTGGGGCTACACCTTC.

This chain uses TRBV28 with TRBJ2-7; possibly TRBD2 for D (6 bases). This CDR3 region has 14 residues. The germline V gene has CDR1 MDHEN and CDR2 SYDVKM. Trimming shortened V by 1 base and J by 5 bases, and 12 bases separated the two germline ends. CDR3 nucleotide sequence: TGTGCCAGCAGTTTATTGGCGGGATCGAACGAGCAGTACTTC. The encoded protein is CASSLLAGSNEQYF.

The rearrangement uses TRBV5-1 and TRBJ2-1; a weak D match, TRBD1 (6 bases). Germline V lookup: CDR1 SGHRS, CDR2 YFSETQ. This CDR3 comprises 17 residues. V was cut by 0 bases and J by 2 bases, with 15 bases left in between. CDR3 amino acids: CASSLVFETGAYNEQFF. The CDR3 DNA follows: TGCGCCAGCAGCTTGGTTTTTGAGACAGGCGCCTACAATGAGCAGTTCTTC.

A few counts support this clone. The V and J genes are TRBV19 and TRBJ2-5, with D maybe TRBD2 (7 bases). Germline V gene data show CDR1 as LNHDA and CDR2 as SQIVND (reference sequence). The CDR3 is made up of 14 amino acids. The V and J ends lost 3 bases and 5 bases respectively, with 13 bases between them. CDR3 in amino acids: CASSIYGGPETQYF. CDR3 sequence (DNA): TGTGCCAGTAGTATCTACGGGGGGCCTGAGACCCAGTACTTC.

This sequence joins TRBV13 and TRBJ2-7, with a tentative D call TRBD1 (6 bases). This CDR3 region has 14 residues. The V gene lost 5 bases and the J gene lost 7 bases, with 18 bases spanning the gap. CDR1 PRHDT and CDR2 FYEKMQ come from the germline V gene (reference sequence). The CDR3 loop is CASSRSSTGGEQYF. The DNA for the CDR3 is TGTGCCAGCAGCCGGTCATCGACAGGCGGAGAGCAGTACTTC.

J is TRBJ1-2 and V is TRBV7-6; TRBD1 matches 7 bases. Germline V gene sequence: CDR1 SGHVS, CDR2 FNYEAQ. The CDR3 length is 13 residues. The trim removed 5 bases at V and 2 bases at J, leaving 2 bases unmatched. The CDR3 here is CASSQQGNYGYTF. The DNA of the CDR3 is TGTGCCAGCAGCCAACAGGGGAACTATGGCTACACCTTC.

The chain combines TRBV10-1 with TRBJ2-7; 10 nucleotides line up with TRBD2. V gave up 3 bases and J gave up 0 bases; unmatched junction bases: 8. CDR1 and CDR2 from the germline V gene are WNHNN and SYGVQD (reference sequence). The CDR3 loop spans 17 amino acids. The CDR3 sequence is CASSEGVLAGNSYEQYF. The DNA for the CDR3 is TGCGCCAGCAGTGAAGGAGTACTAGCGGGAAACTCCTACGAGCAGTACTTC.

The chain couples TRBV7-9 to TRBJ1-1; possible D gene TRBD1, 5 bases. This CDR3 region has 13 residues. The V end lost 5 bases, the J end lost 5 bases, and 12 bases lay between the germline ends. CDR1 is SEHNR and CDR2 is FQNEAQ in the germline V gene (reference sequence). CDR3 sequence (DNA): TGTGCCAGCAGCCCCCGGGGGTCAACTGAAGCTTTCTTT. This sequence encodes CASSPRGSTEAFF.

The J gene is TRBJ2-2, the V gene TRBV10-1, with D tentatively TRBD1 (5 bases). Germline CDR1 is WNHNN and CDR2 is SYGVQD (reference sequence). Trimming pared 6 bases from V and 2 bases from J, leaving 10 bases between. This CDR3 has 14 amino acids. Here the CDR3 DNA reads TGCGCCAGCAGAGGACAACTTAACACCGGGGAGCTGTTTTTT. Its translation: CASRGQLNTGELFF.

This clone was seen a handful of times. V and J are TRBV28 and TRBJ2-5; D might be TRBD2 (6 bases). The CDR3 sequence is 15 residues long. V was cut by 3 bases and J by 2 bases, with 13 bases left in between. CDR1 and CDR2 (germline): MDHEN, SYDVKM. CDR3 sequence (DNA): TGTGCCAGCAGTTTCCCTCGCGGGGCTCAAGAGACCCAGTACTTC. This encodes CASSFPRGAQETQYF.

The chain joins TRBV14 to TRBJ2-3; 12 nucleotides agree with TRBD2. This CDR3 contains 15 residues. CDR1 is SGHDN and CDR2 is FVKESK in the germline V gene. The V gene end was trimmed by 5 bases and the J gene end by 3 bases; junction bases not matched to a gene: 3. The chain's CDR3 is CASSWTSGTTDTQYF. Here the CDR3 DNA reads TGTGCCAGCAGCTGGACTAGCGGGACTACAGATACGCAGTATTTT. The full variable domain, its missing parts supplied by reference TRBV14 and TRBJ2-3, is EAGVTQFPSHSVIEKGQTVTLRCDPISGHDNLYWYRRVMGKEIKFLLHFVKESKQDESGMPNNRFLAERTGGTYSTLKVQPAELEDSGVYFCASSWTSGTTDTQYFGPGTRLTVL.

About this clone: The identical CDR3 is also encoded by other nucleotide sequences in the sample. The chain links TRBV7-9 to TRBJ2-2; a possible D gene is TRBD1 (6 bases). With 1 base removed from V and 6 bases from J, the gap between germline ends came to 9 bases. The CDR3 length is 14 residues. Germline assignment: CDR1 SEHNR and CDR2 FQNEAQ (reference sequence). CDR3 nucleotide sequence: TGTGCCAGCAGCTTAGGGGGGCTGGCCGGGGAGCTGTTTTTT. Its protein is CASSLGGLAGELFF. Variable domain in full (rest from reference TRBV7-9 and TRBJ2-2): DTGVSQNPRHKITKRGQNVTFRCDPISEHNRLYWYRQTLGQGPEFLTYFQNEAQLEKSRLLSDRFSAERPKGSFSTLEIQRTEQGDSAMYLCASSLGGLAGELFFGEGSRLTVL.

The J gene is TRBJ1-1, the V gene TRBV11-2; D unresolved. V gave up 5 bases and J gave up 3 bases, with 16 bases separating them. This CDR3 contains 15 residues. The germline CDR1 and CDR2 sequences are SGHAT and FQNNGV. The CDR3 DNA is TGTGCCAGCAGCCGGGCCGCGGGCGGAGACACTGAAGCTTTCTTT. It translates to CASSRAAGGDTEAFF. Together with reference TRBV11-2 and TRBJ1-1, the CDR3 gives the full variable domain: EAGVAQSPRYKIIEKRQSVAFWCNPISGHATLYWYQQILGQGPKLLIQFQNNGVVDDSQLPKDRFSAERLKGVDSTLKIQPAKLEDSAVYLCASSRAAGGDTEAFFGQGTRLTVV.

In DNA form, the CDR3 reads TGTGCCAGCAGTTACAGTTATGTGGGCCTACGTACTGAAGCTTTCTTT. It encodes CASSYSYVGLRTEAFF. The chain links TRBV6-5 to TRBJ1-1, with D hard to call. CDR3 size: 16 residues. CDR1 is MNHEY, CDR2 SVGAGI, per germline. V was shortened by 2 bases and J by 5 bases, with 18 bases between the two germline ends.

In DNA, the CDR3 is TGCGCCAGCAGTGGTGGCGGGAGCACGGAGACCCAGTACTTC. Protein: CASSGGGSTETQYF. The V and J genes are TRBV10-1 and TRBJ2-5; 7 nucleotides agree with TRBD2. The CDR3 contains 14 residues. V gave up 4 bases and J gave up 5 bases; unmatched junction bases: 7. In germline, CDR1 is WNHNN, CDR2 SYGVQD (reference sequence).

The rearrangement links TRBV10-3 to TRBJ2-3, with TRBD1 matching over 8 bases. The CDR3 covers 15 residues. Unmatched junction bases numbered 7, after V lost 6 bases and J lost 2 bases. The germline V gene has CDR1 ENHRY and CDR2 SYGVKD. The DNA of the CDR3 is TGTGCCATCAGCGAAGGGACAGGATCCACAGATACGCAGTATTTT. This translates into CAISEGTGSTDTQYF.

The CDR3 nucleotides are TGTGCCAGCTCACCTAGCGGGAGTCGAAACACCGGGGAGCTGTTTTTT. Its protein product is CASSPSGSRNTGELFF. This chain uses TRBV18 with TRBJ2-2; 9 bases fit TRBD2. The germline V gene encodes CDR1 KGHSH and CDR2 LQKENI. This CDR3 contains 16 residues. Trimming took 3 bases from V and 2 from J; bases not matched to a gene: 4.

The genes are TRBV19 and TRBJ2-5; 9 bases are a match to TRBD1. Trimming took 0 bases from V and 5 from J; bases not matched to a gene: 4. Germline V gives CDR1 LNHDA, CDR2 SQIVND (reference sequence). There are 15 residues in the CDR3. CDR3 nucleotides: TGTGCCAGTAGTATAGACCACGACAGGGGGGAGACCCAGTACTTC. This encodes CASSIDHDRGETQYF.

Details on this clone: Other DNA variants within this sample encode the same CDR3. DNA for the CDR3: TGTGCCAGCAGCGTAAGCAGGACAGATACGCAGTATTTT. It codes for CASSVSRTDTQYF. This chain joins TRBV9 and TRBJ2-3, with no clear D. Germline V CDR1 and CDR2: SGDLS, YYNGEE. The CDR3 has 13 residues. Trimming removed 1 base at V and 3 bases at J, with 6 bases between.

The chain employs TRBV4-2 and TRBJ1-3; a possible D gene is TRBD1 (6 bases). This CDR3 has 16 amino acids. V was trimmed by 0 bases and J by 1 base, leaving 10 bases between them. Germline loops: CDR1 LGHNA, CDR2 YNFKEQ. The CDR3 DNA is TGTGCCAGCAGCCAAGAGGGGCAGGGGTCTGGAAACACCATATATTTT. This codes for CASSQEGQGSGNTIYF.